This entry lists 28 T cell receptor beta chains sequenced from one sample in a study of blood T cell repertoires in COVID-19. TCRdb keeps only in-frame clones here, not all; method: immunoSEQ multiplex PCR. The sample consists of about 230,000 clones, around 80% of them appearing once. Sequencing was done on a sample of peripheral blood. The receptors originated from a man aged 35 to 55 with active or convalescent COVID-19.

The CDR3 region is CAWSVSASGDNEQFF. DNA for the CDR3: TGTGCCTGGAGTGTATCCGCTAGCGGGGACAATGAGCAGTTCTTC. The chain joins TRBV30 to TRBJ2-1; 9 bases map to TRBD2. Trimming cost V 0 bases and J 5 bases; bases outside gene matches: 5. There are 15 residues in the CDR3. The germline gives CDR1 GTSNPN, CDR2 SVGIG (reference sequence).

The chain recombines TRBV24-1 with TRBJ2-3, with a tentative D call TRBD1 (6 bases). The CDR3 sequence is 13 residues long. CDR1 KGHDR and CDR2 SFDVKD come from the germline V gene. Trimming pared 5 bases from V and 3 bases from J, leaving 8 bases between. The CDR3 coding sequence is TGTGCCACCAGTGGCGGACAGACAGATACGCAGTATTTT. Protein sequence: CATSGGQTDTQYF.

This clone has just one count. This chain uses TRBV11-3 with TRBJ2-7; a weak D match, TRBD1 (6 bases). The CDR3 runs to 16 residues. Germline V gene lookup returns CDR1 SGHNT and CDR2 YENEEA. The ends were cut back, 0 bases at V and 5 bases at J, with 17 bases in the middle. The CDR3 DNA follows: TGTGCCAGCAGCTTAGATCTGGGTACAGGGCTCCACGAGCAGTACTTC. It is translated as CASSLDLGTGLHEQYF. Full variable domain (outside the CDR3, taken from reference TRBV11-3 and TRBJ2-7): EAGVVQSPRYKIIEKKQPVAFWCNPISGHNTLYWYLQNLGQGPELLIRYENEEAVDDSQLPKDRFSAERLKGVDSTLKIQPAELGDSAVYLCASSLDLGTGLHEQYFGPGTRLTVT.

This rearrangement joins TRBV7-9 to TRBJ2-3; the match to TRBD2 covers 7 bases. CDR3 length: 15 residues. Germline values: CDR1 SEHNR, CDR2 FQNEAQ (reference sequence). V was clipped by 4 bases and J by 4 bases; unmatched bases: 8. The CDR3 region is CASSSPAGPSDTQYF. CDR3 sequence (DNA): TGTGCCAGCAGCTCCCCAGCGGGACCCTCAGATACGCAGTATTTT.

This chain joins TRBV6-5 and TRBJ1-5, with 7 bases aligning to TRBD1. The CDR3 contains 16 residues. The germline gives CDR1 MNHEY, CDR2 SVGAGI. The V and J ends lost 0 bases and 5 bases, in that order; junction bases with no gene match: 7. The CDR3 DNA reads TGTGCCAGCAGTTACTCAGGGGGCGCGGGGCATCAGCCCCAGCATTTT. Protein product: CASSYSGGAGHQPQHF.

The chain uses TRBV10-1 and TRBJ1-2; 7 nucleotides line up with TRBD1. The germline CDR1 and CDR2 sequences are WNHNN and SYGVQD (reference sequence). V was clipped by 4 bases and J by 4 bases; unmatched bases: 3. The CDR3 spans 13 residues. CDR3 nucleotides: TGCGCCAGCAGTGGACAGGGTAGCTATGGCTACACCTTC. Protein product: CASSGQGSYGYTF.

The CDR3 protein is CASSSRNSGLDGYTF. The CDR3 coding sequence is TGTGCCAGCAGCTCCAGAAATTCGGGTCTAGACGGCTACACCTTC. The chain is built from TRBV7-2 and TRBJ1-2; unclear D gene. Germline V gene sequence: CDR1 SGHTA, CDR2 FQGNSA. This CDR3 spans 15 amino acids. The V end lost 4 bases, the J end lost 8 bases, and 20 bases lay between the germline ends. Full variable domain (remainder filled in from reference TRBV7-2 and TRBJ1-2): GAGVSQSPSNKVTEKGKDVELRCDPISGHTALYWYRQSLGQGLEFLIYFQGNSAPDKSGLPSDRFSAERTGGSVSTLTIQRTQQEDSAVYLCASSSRNSGLDGYTFGSGTRLTVV.

This chain uses TRBV11-2 with TRBJ2-7; no reliable D call. Germline V CDR1 and CDR2: SGHAT, FQNNGV. V was pared by 2 bases and J by 0 bases, with 5 bases between. CDR3 length equals 13 residues. The CDR3 nucleotides are TGTGCCAGCAGCTTATCCAGCTCCTACGAGCAGTACTTC. Translating it yields CASSLSSSYEQYF.

This clone was detected a few times. The chain uses TRBV28 and TRBJ2-6, with 9 bases aligning to TRBD1. V shed 10 bases and J 3 bases; nucleotides not matched to a gene: 10. CDR1 and CDR2 from the germline V gene are MDHEN and SYDVKM. There are 16 residues in the CDR3. The CDR3 sequence is CATIPGQGFGANVLTF. The CDR3 nucleotides read TGTGCCACAATTCCGGGACAGGGTTTTGGGGCCAACGTCCTGACTTTC.

V usage is TRBV5-8 and J usage is TRBJ1-2; D perhaps matches TRBD1 (6 bases). CDR3 length equals 14 residues. Looked up from germline, CDR1 is SGHTS and CDR2 is YDEGEE. The germline V and J ends were trimmed by 0 bases and 6 bases, with 12 bases remaining between them. CDR3 sequence reads: CASSLGQGWNGYTF. The CDR3 nucleotides are TGTGCCAGCAGCTTGGGGCAGGGGTGGAATGGCTACACCTTC.

The chain carries TRBV6-6 and TRBJ1-5, with TRBD1 matching 8 bases. Germline V gives CDR1 MNHNY, CDR2 SVGAGI (reference sequence). The CDR3 is 14 amino acids. Trimming at V came to 11 bases and at J to 5 bases, leaving 11 bases not matched to a gene. The DNA of the CDR3 is TGTGCCTCCTCGTGGGGACAGGCCGATCAGCCCCAGCATTTT. Its translation: CASSWGQADQPQHF.

The V gene is TRBV5-4, the J gene TRBJ2-2; the D is unclear. The CDR3 is 13 residues long. Germline assignment: CDR1 SGHNT and CDR2 YYREEE (reference sequence). V was clipped by 2 bases and J by 7 bases, with 9 bases between them. Here the CDR3 DNA reads TGTGCCAGCAGCTTAAGTTCGGTCGGGGAGCTGTTTTTT. Amino acids: CASSLSSVGELFF.

CDR3 bases: TGTGCCAGCAGCTTAGTCCGAGGCTCTGGAAACACCATATATTTT. This gives the protein CASSLVRGSGNTIYF. This chain uses TRBV7-6 with TRBJ1-3; the D is unclear. V shed 1 base and J shed 0 bases, with 7 bases lying between them. The germline V gene has CDR1 SGHVS and CDR2 FNYEAQ. This CDR3 contains 15 residues.

The genes are TRBV6-1 and TRBJ2-1; the D is unclear. The germline gives CDR1 MNHNS, CDR2 SASEGT. The length of the CDR3 is 16 residues. Trimming removed 3 bases at V and 6 bases at J, with 18 bases between. CDR3 loop: CASSDHDSRVGNEQFF. In DNA, the CDR3 is TGTGCCAGCAGTGACCATGACTCTCGTGTGGGCAATGAGCAGTTCTTC.

The CDR3 coding sequence is TGTGCCAGCAGCCTTCTGCTCACTAGCGGGGGGGCCGACGAGCAGTTCTTC. Its protein product is CASSLLLTSGGADEQFF. The chain combines TRBV7-9 with TRBJ2-1, with 13 bases that match TRBD2. After removal of 5 bases from V and 10 bases from J, the junction contained 14 bases not matched to a gene. This CDR3 is 17 amino acids long. The germline V gene encodes CDR1 SEHNR and CDR2 FQNEAQ (reference sequence). Full variable domain (outside the CDR3, taken from reference TRBV7-9 and TRBJ2-1): DTGVSQNPRHKITKRGQNVTFRCDPISEHNRLYWYRQTLGQGPEFLTYFQNEAQLEKSRLLSDRFSAERPKGSFSTLEIQRTEQGDSAMYLCASSLLLTSGGADEQFFGPGTRLTVL.

There are a few counts of this clone. The DNA of the CDR3 is TGTGCCACCAAAATGGGGACAGGGCAGGGCTATGGCTACACCTTC. Its protein is CATKMGTGQGYGYTF. The rearrangement joins TRBV7-8 to TRBJ1-2; 9 nucleotides agree with TRBD1. In germline, CDR1 is SGHVS, CDR2 FQNEAQ. The CDR3 runs to 15 residues. With V trimmed by 10 bases and J by 4 bases, 13 bases remained unmatched. The variable domain in full, completed from reference TRBV7-8 and TRBJ1-2, reads GAGVSQSPRYKVAKRGQDVALRCDPISGHVSLFWYQQALGQGPEFLTYFQNEAQLDKSGLPSDRFFAERPEGSVSTLKIQRTQQEDSAVYLCATKMGTGQGYGYTFGSGTRLTVV.

V usage is TRBV24-1 and J usage is TRBJ2-5, with no clear D. V shed 5 bases and J shed 2 bases, with 8 bases lying between them. The germline CDR1 and CDR2 sequences are KGHDR and SFDVKD. The CDR3 length is 13 residues. The CDR3: CATSVKRQETQYF. The CDR3 DNA reads TGTGCCACCAGTGTCAAGAGACAAGAGACCCAGTACTTC.

V is TRBV6-5 and J is TRBJ1-1; a weak D match, TRBD1 (6 bases). Trimming removed 2 bases from V and 0 bases from J, with 10 bases in between. The germline gives CDR1 MNHEY, CDR2 SVGAGI. The CDR3 spans 15 residues. The CDR3 sequence is CASSYGTGLNTEAFF. Here the CDR3 DNA reads TGTGCCAGCAGTTACGGAACAGGGTTGAACACTGAAGCTTTCTTT.

The chain combines TRBV28 with TRBJ2-1; TRBD2 agrees at 11 bases. Germline CDR1 and CDR2: MDHEN and SYDVKM. Trimming removed 7 bases from V and 7 bases from J; junction bases left unmatched: 3. This CDR3 has 13 residues. Here the CDR3 DNA reads TGTGCCAGCATTAGCGGGGGGGGGAATGAGCAGTTCTTC. It encodes CASISGGGNEQFF.

The chain recombines TRBV5-1 with TRBJ2-7, with D possibly being TRBD1 (7 bases). This CDR3 is 16 amino acids long. Trimming stripped 4 bases from V and 1 base from J, with 18 bases between. In germline, CDR1 is SGHRS, CDR2 YFSETQ. DNA for the CDR3: TGCGCCAGCAGCGACCGAGGGGGCGGGGTGTCCTACGAGCAGTACTTC. Protein: CASSDRGGGVSYEQYF.

The table lists this clone with a few counts. In DNA, the CDR3 is TGTGCCAGCAGCTTAGTTTCTAGCGGGTACTACAATGAGCAGTTCTTC. Encoded protein: CASSLVSSGYYNEQFF. V is TRBV7-9 and J is TRBJ2-1, with 8 bases lining up with TRBD2. The germline gives CDR1 SEHNR, CDR2 FQNEAQ (reference sequence). V shed 1 base, J shed 3 bases, and the junction held 5 bases outside the gene matches. This CDR3 comprises 16 residues.

The gene calls are TRBV5-1 and TRBJ2-7; D might be TRBD1 (5 bases). Germline CDR1 SGHRS, CDR2 YFSETQ. Trimming left V 0 bases short and J 2 bases short, with 9 bases between. The CDR3 has 14 amino acids. The DNA for the CDR3 is TGCGCCAGCAGCTTGGGAATAGGGGCCTACGAGCAGTACTTC. It yields the protein CASSLGIGAYEQYF.

The V and J genes are TRBV6-6 and TRBJ1-1; 11 positions agree with TRBD1. CDR1 and CDR2 (germline): MNHNY, SVGAGI (reference sequence). V lost 2 bases and J lost 5; bases outside the gene matches: 7. This CDR3 region has 16 residues. CDR3 loop: CASSYTGQGAGTEAFF. The CDR3 DNA reads as TGTGCCAGCAGTTACACCGGACAGGGGGCAGGTACTGAAGCTTTCTTT.

This chain uses TRBV2 with TRBJ2-3, with D tentatively TRBD2 (6 bases). The V and J ends lost 10 bases and 6 bases respectively, with 20 bases between them. The CDR3 length is 14 residues. The germline gives CDR1 SNHLY, CDR2 FYNNEI. CDR3 bases: TGTGCCACCCCCCGGGGGACCACGGTGGATACGCAGTATTTT. Its translation is CATPRGTTVDTQYF.

The genes are TRBV11-3 and TRBJ2-5; 8 nucleotides match TRBD1. The CDR3 extends over 15 amino acids. Per germline, CDR1 SGHNT and CDR2 YENEEA. The J segment lost 5 bases and the V segment lost 5 bases, leaving 10 bases of the junction unmatched. As DNA, the CDR3 is TGTGCCAGCAGCCCCCGGACAGGGATTGATGAGACCCAGTACTTC. It translates to CASSPRTGIDETQYF.

The chain is built from TRBV3-1 (or the pseudogene TRBV3-2) and TRBJ1-2; D might be TRBD1 (5 bases). Germline-derived CDR1 and CDR2 are LGHDT and YNNKEL (reference sequence). Between the trimmed V and J ends, which lost 4 bases and 6 bases, there was a span of 15 bases. The CDR3 spans 14 residues. The CDR3 here is CASSPLGRVDGYTF. For the CDR3, the DNA is TGTGCCAGCAGCCCCCTGGGCAGGGTGGATGGCTACACCTTC.

The V call is TRBV19, the J call TRBJ2-1; 7 bases fit TRBD1. J gave up 7 bases and V 4 bases, and 7 bases lay outside the gene matches. Per the germline V gene, CDR1 is LNHDA and CDR2 is SQIVND (reference sequence). CDR3 length: 14 residues. CDR3 residues: CASSTRQGRNEQFF. The DNA for the CDR3 is TGTGCCAGTAGTACCCGACAGGGTAGGAATGAGCAGTTCTTC.

V usage is TRBV3-1 (or the pseudogene TRBV3-2) and J usage is TRBJ1-4, with 10 bases lining up with TRBD1. The CDR3 runs 14 residues. V lost 5 bases to trimming and J lost 7 bases; unmatched junction nucleotides: 4. Germline V lookup: CDR1 LGHDT, CDR2 YNNKEL (reference sequence). The CDR3 DNA reads TGTGCCAGCAGCAACAGACAGGGGGCTGAAAAACTGTTTTTT. This gives the protein CASSNRQGAEKLFF.